These 18 T cell receptor beta chains originate from one sample sequenced in a study of blood T cell repertoires in COVID-19. Assay used: immunoSEQ multiplex PCR; TCRdb lists only in-frame clones, some missing. The sample has about 200,000 clones; about 79% are singletons. The material sequenced was peripheral blood. The receptor set was obtained from a human donor in a cohort sampled during active COVID-19.

V usage is TRBV5-6 and J usage is TRBJ2-2, with a weak D call TRBD2 (6 bases). The CDR3 has 14 residues. V lost 5 bases and J lost 4, with 12 bases in between. CDR1 and CDR2 from the germline V gene are SGHDT and YYEEEE. The DNA of the CDR3 is TGTGCCAGCAGTCGGGACTCCTTCACCGGGGAGCTGTTTTTT. Protein sequence: CASSRDSFTGELFF.

V and J are TRBV29-1 and TRBJ2-5; tentative D call: TRBD1 (6 bases). Trimming removed 4 bases at V and 4 bases at J, with 10 bases between. Germline V gene data show CDR1 as SQVTM and CDR2 as ANQGSEA. This CDR3 region has 12 residues. The CDR3 loop reads CSVGPGAETQYF. CDR3 coding DNA: TGCAGCGTTGGGCCAGGGGCAGAGACCCAGTACTTC.

The rearrangement links TRBV12-3 or TRBV12-4 to TRBJ2-7, with 7 bases lining up with TRBD1. Trimming at V came to 8 bases and at J to 2 bases, leaving 6 bases not matched to a gene. This CDR3 is built from 13 residues. The CDR3: CASCRTGAYEQYF. As DNA, the CDR3 is TGTGCCAGCTGTCGAACAGGGGCCTACGAGCAGTACTTC.

Only a few counts were recorded for this clone. V and J are TRBV30 and TRBJ2-7, with D uncertain. The V gene lost 4 bases and the J gene lost 3 bases, with 7 bases spanning the gap. The CDR3 consists of 11 residues. Per germline, CDR1 GTSNPN and CDR2 SVGIG (reference sequence). The DNA for the CDR3 is TGTGCCTGGAATAGCCTCTACGAGCAGTACTTC. Translated, it gives CAWNSLYEQYF.

The chain carries TRBV7-6 and TRBJ2-1; D is uncertain. Deletions cut 1 base from V and 0 bases from J, with 10 bases between. This CDR3 comprises 16 residues. Germline values: CDR1 SGHVS, CDR2 FNYEAQ. CDR3 region: CASSLGTVSSYNEQFF. The DNA for the CDR3 is TGTGCCAGCAGCTTAGGAACAGTCAGCTCCTACAATGAGCAGTTCTTC.

The chain links TRBV7-9 to TRBJ2-1; 13 bases match TRBD2. There are 15 residues in the CDR3. Per germline, CDR1 SEHNR and CDR2 FQNEAQ (reference sequence). The ends lost 4 bases at V and 5 bases at J; junction bases unmatched: 2. CDR3: CASSSGTSGNNEQFF. DNA of the CDR3: TGTGCCAGCAGCTCCGGGACTAGCGGGAACAATGAGCAGTTCTTC.

This chain's CDR3 is CASSLVASGRGEQFF. Here the CDR3 DNA reads TGTGCCAGCAGCTTAGTGGCTAGCGGGAGGGGGGAGCAGTTCTTC. J is TRBJ2-1 and V is TRBV11-2, with 12 bases lining up with TRBD2. With V trimmed by 1 base and J by 10 bases, 5 bases remained unmatched. Looked up from germline, CDR1 is SGHAT and CDR2 is FQNNGV. The CDR3 extends over 15 amino acids.

The rearrangement joins TRBV5-4 to TRBJ2-7; 14 nucleotides align to TRBD2. The germline CDR1 and CDR2 sequences are SGHNT and YYREEE (reference sequence). V was clipped by 4 bases and J by 5 bases; unmatched bases: 8. This CDR3 spans 16 amino acids. Here the CDR3 reads CASSPPGTSGRNEQYF. The CDR3 coding sequence is TGTGCCAGCAGCCCCCCGGGGACTAGCGGGAGAAACGAGCAGTACTTC.

The CDR3 region is CASSPVGSGADTQYF. The CDR3, as DNA: TGTGCCAGCTCACCGGTGGGGAGCGGGGCAGATACGCAGTATTTT. The chain has TRBV18 and TRBJ2-3, with 7 bases that match TRBD2. This CDR3 is built from 15 residues. Germline lookup yields CDR1 KGHSH and CDR2 LQKENI. After removal of 3 bases from V and 4 bases from J, the junction contained 7 bases not matched to a gene.

V usage is TRBV18 and J usage is TRBJ1-2, with 8 bases identical to TRBD1. CDR1 and CDR2 from the germline V gene are KGHSH and LQKENI. V was pared by 0 bases and J by 4 bases, with 7 bases of the junction left unmatched. The CDR3 is 16 amino acids. DNA for the CDR3: TGTGCCAGCTCACCACCTTGGACAGGGCTTATCTATGGCTACACCTTC. Its protein product is CASSPPWTGLIYGYTF.

This clone appeared many times. The chain carries TRBV30 and TRBJ1-5; TRBD1 matches at 7 bases. Germline values: CDR1 GTSNPN, CDR2 SVGIG (reference sequence). J lost 5 bases, V lost 3 bases, and 4 bases had no gene match. The CDR3 consists of 13 residues. CDR3 nucleotides: TGTGCCTGGAGCGAACAGGGGTATCAGCCCCAGCATTTT. This codes for CAWSEQGYQPQHF.

V gene TRBV5-5 combines with J gene TRBJ2-5; D uncertain. V lost 5 bases to trimming and J lost 0 bases, with 14 bases between them. Germline V gene sequence: CDR1 SGHKS, CDR2 YYEKEE (reference sequence). The CDR3 extends over 15 amino acids. The CDR3 sequence: CASSSKAAYQETQYF. For the CDR3, the DNA is TGTGCCAGCAGTTCAAAGGCGGCTTACCAAGAGACCCAGTACTTC.

V is TRBV7-2 and J is TRBJ2-3; 7 bases map to TRBD2. Trimming at V came to 1 base and at J to 6 bases, leaving 10 bases not matched to a gene. Germline V lookup: CDR1 SGHTA, CDR2 FQGNSA. CDR3 length: 16 amino acids. CDR3 sequence: CASSLGLAAWGDTQYF. The CDR3 region has the DNA TGTGCCAGCAGCTTAGGCCTAGCGGCTTGGGGGGATACGCAGTATTTT. The whole variable domain, filled in from reference TRBV7-2 and TRBJ2-3, reads GAGVSQSPSNKVTEKGKDVELRCDPISGHTALYWYRQSLGQGLEFLIYFQGNSAPDKSGLPSDRFSAERTGGSVSTLTIQRTQQEDSAVYLCASSLGLAAWGDTQYFGPGTRLTVL.

The rearrangement links TRBV5-1 to TRBJ2-7; D is perhaps TRBD2 (5 bases). The V end was cut by 4 bases, the J end by 0 bases, with 8 bases between. The CDR3 is 13 residues long. Germline-derived CDR1 and CDR2 are SGHRS and YFSETQ. The CDR3 nucleotides read TGCGCCAGCAGCACCGGGAACTCCTACGAGCAGTACTTC. It translates to CASSTGNSYEQYF.

This clone turned up a few times. The conserved phenylalanine or tryptophan is not found at the CDR3 terminus, so this likely reflects a read error. It is unclear where the CDR3 begins or ends on the DNA, so no DNA is shown, and the CDR3 is as TCRdb lists it. The chain employs TRBV14 and TRBJ1-5; the table's TRBD1 call for D was not verified on the DNA. A total of 10 residues make up the CDR3, ends included. CDR1 and CDR2 (germline): SGHDN, FVKESK. The CDR3: CASSQEDSAL.

The V call is TRBV13, the J call TRBJ2-7; TRBD2 matches 8 bases. This CDR3 region has 17 residues. V trimming: 4 bases; J trimming: 0 bases; junction bases outside the gene matches: 11. Germline assignment: CDR1 PRHDT and CDR2 FYEKMQ (reference sequence). The CDR3 is CASSSLQLAGPSYEQYF. The CDR3, as DNA: TGTGCCAGCAGCTCCCTACAATTAGCGGGACCCTCCTACGAGCAGTACTTC. The full variable domain, with the rest looked up from reference TRBV13 and TRBJ2-7, is AAGVIQSPRHLIKEKRETATLKCYPIPRHDTVYWYQQGPGQDPQFLISFYEKMQSDKGSIPDRFSAQQFSDYHSELNMSSLELGDSALYFCASSSLQLAGPSYEQYFGPGTRLTVT.

The chain uses TRBV19 and TRBJ2-3; D is unresolved. Germline CDR1 is LNHDA and CDR2 is SQIVND (reference sequence). The ends were cut back, 3 bases at V and 2 bases at J, with 9 bases in the middle. This CDR3 spans 14 amino acids. CDR3 residues: CASSISELTDTQYF. CDR3 nucleotides: TGTGCCAGTAGTATTTCGGAGCTCACAGATACGCAGTATTTT. The complete variable domain, with remaining parts taken from reference TRBV19 and TRBJ2-3, reads DGGITQSPKYLFRKEGQNVTLSCEQNLNHDAMYWYRQDPGQGLRLIYYSQIVNDFQKGDIAEGYSVSREKKESFPLTVTSAQKNPTAFYLCASSISELTDTQYFGPGTRLTVL.

The rearrangement uses TRBV24-1 and TRBJ2-7; the match to TRBD1 covers 10 bases. The CDR3 has 14 amino acids. Trimming at V came to 7 bases and at J to 7 bases, leaving 9 bases not matched to a gene. Germline V gene sequence: CDR1 KGHDR, CDR2 SFDVKD. The CDR3 DNA sequence: TGTGCCACCAGCGAGGGACAGGGGCTTGAGGAGCAGTACTTC. It is translated as CATSEGQGLEEQYF.